This T cell receptor (beta chain) is drawn from a study of T-cell memory formation after mild COVID-19. The V gene end was trimmed by 4 bases and the J gene end by 0 bases; junction bases not matched to a gene: 3. Germline CDR1 and CDR2: SEHNR and FQNEAQ (reference sequence). CDR3 length: 14 amino acids. The study's findings and limits: For contracting clones, CD4+ ones sat mainly in CM and EM, CD8+ in EMRA.

5'RACE with constant-segment primers built TCRalpha and TCRbeta cDNA libraries with UMIs. One entry per CDR3 protein results from TCRdb running MiXCR on the 5' RACE reads. The profile shows approximately 150,000 distinct CDR3 sequences, 15% to 20% of them singletons. This clonotype showed up just a few times. The antigen is not known. The sample taken for sequencing was PBMCs or a T cell subset sorted from them (not recorded which). The clonotype was recovered from an adult woman who had mild COVID-19 (a few samples of this study predate the infection). Cell type and time point are not known. V is TRBV7-9 and J is TRBJ2-7, with TRBD1 identical over 7 bases. The CDR3 DNA reads TGTGCCAGCAGCTCGGACAGGAGCTCCTACGAGCAGTACTTC. It codes for CASSSDRSSYEQYF.